Following are 28 T cell receptor beta chains from one sample sequenced in a study of cytomegalovirus exposure and HLA in healthy donors. 60 Vbeta and 13 Jbeta primers were used in PCR. Clones were sequenced by immunoSEQ multiplex PCR, and TCRdb holds only the in-frame ones, with some missing. The sample has about 190,000 clones; just under 75% are singletons. Sequencing was carried out using PBMCs. These receptor sequences come from a woman between 25 and 40 years old in good health and CMV-seropositive.

The CDR3 loop is CASSLTGRNTEAFF. The CDR3 nucleotides are TGTGCCAGCAGTTTGACAGGGAGGAACACTGAAGCTTTCTTT. The chain has TRBV28 and TRBJ1-1, with TRBD1 matching over 7 bases. Germline V gene data show CDR1 as MDHEN and CDR2 as SYDVKM. The CDR3 has 14 residues. Trimming took 3 bases from V and 1 from J; bases not matched to a gene: 2.

The gene calls are TRBV7-9 and TRBJ2-5; 11 bases align to TRBD2. Losses at the gene ends were 1 base for V and 1 base for J; bases not matched to a gene: 8. CDR3 size: 18 residues. Germline CDR1 is SEHNR and CDR2 is FQNEAQ (reference sequence). CDR3 in DNA: TGTGCCAGCAGCTTAGTCCAACCGGGACTAGCGGCCCAAGAGACCCAGTACTTC. It codes for CASSLVQPGLAAQETQYF.

Only a few counts were recorded for this clone. The rearrangement joins TRBV5-4 to TRBJ2-1, with 12 bases lining up with TRBD2. CDR1 is SGHNT and CDR2 is YYREEE in the germline V gene (reference sequence). V trimming: 4 bases; J trimming: 5 bases; junction bases outside the gene matches: 4. This CDR3 region has 15 residues. The CDR3: CASSLAGGLNNEQFF. The CDR3 DNA is TGTGCCAGCAGCCTAGCGGGAGGGTTGAACAATGAGCAGTTCTTC. The complete variable domain, with remaining parts taken from reference TRBV5-4 and TRBJ2-1, reads ETGVTQSPTHLIKTRGQQVTLRCSSQSGHNTVSWYQQALGQGPQFIFQYYREEENGRGNFPPRFSGLQFPNYSSELNVNALELDDSALYLCASSLAGGLNNEQFFGPGTRLTVL.

The chain is built from TRBV7-9 and TRBJ1-5; 9 nucleotides agree with TRBD1. Germline CDR1 reads SEHNR; CDR2 reads FQNEAQ (reference sequence). Trimming at V came to 5 bases and at J to 6 bases, leaving 5 bases not matched to a gene. The CDR3 has 14 amino acids. Here the CDR3 DNA reads TGTGCCAGCAGCCACGGGACAGGGCCTCAGCCCCAGCATTTT. Translating it yields CASSHGTGPQPQHF.

The CDR3 bases are TGTGCCAGCAGCCCACTAGCGGGAGATCCCTACGAGCAGTACTTC. It specifies CASSPLAGDPYEQYF. The chain recombines TRBV28 with TRBJ2-7; TRBD2 matches 11 bases. The CDR3 consists of 15 residues. Germline V gene sequence: CDR1 MDHEN, CDR2 SYDVKM. V gave up 6 bases and J gave up 2 bases; unmatched junction bases: 6.

This clone was recorded a few times. The gene calls are TRBV19 and TRBJ1-5; D perhaps matches TRBD1 (5 bases). The length of the CDR3 is 15 residues. With 3 bases removed from V and 1 base from J, the gap between germline ends came to 10 bases. CDR1 is LNHDA and CDR2 is SQIVND in the germline V gene (reference sequence). CDR3 residues: CASSISGPSNQPQHF. In DNA form, the CDR3 reads TGTGCCAGTAGTATCTCAGGGCCCAGCAATCAGCCCCAGCATTTT.

The V and J genes are TRBV21-1 and TRBJ2-1; whether TRBD2, the table's D call, matches the DNA was not checked. TRBV21-1 is described as a pseudogene. The CDR3 extends over 15 amino acids. The CDR3 DNA is TGTGCCAGCAGCATAGGACTAGCCGCCTACAATGAGCAGTTCTTC. Its protein is CASSIGLAAYNEQFF.

This chain links TRBV11-2 with TRBJ1-5, with unresolved D. The germline V gene encodes CDR1 SGHAT and CDR2 FQNNGV. The germline V and J ends were trimmed by 1 base and 11 bases, with 12 bases remaining between them. CDR3 size: 13 residues. CDR3 nucleotides: TGTGCCAGCAGCTTAGGGGTAGGGAGGGCCCAGCATTTT. Protein: CASSLGVGRAQHF.

This rearrangement joins TRBV27 to TRBJ1-1; D unclear. Trimming left V 5 bases short and J 6 bases short, with 19 bases between. The germline gives CDR1 MNHEY, CDR2 SMNVEV (reference sequence). The CDR3 is made up of 15 amino acids. The DNA for the CDR3 is TGTGCCAGCAGTCCCCTCAGCGGACGAGCGCCTGAAGCTTTCTTT. Translated: CASSPLSGRAPEAFF.

V is TRBV9 and J is TRBJ2-1; D is unresolved. The V end was cut by 2 bases, the J end by 1 base, with 7 bases between. Germline V gene lookup returns CDR1 SGDLS and CDR2 YYNGEE. CDR3 length equals 14 residues. CDR3 region: CASSVQDSYNEQFF. The CDR3 nucleotides read TGTGCCAGCAGCGTCCAGGATTCCTACAATGAGCAGTTCTTC. Variable domain in full (rest from reference TRBV9 and TRBJ2-1): DSGVTQTPKHLITATGQRVTLRCSPRSGDLSVYWYQQSLDQGLQFLIQYYNGEERAKGNILERFSAQQFPDLHSELNLSSLELGDSALYFCASSVQDSYNEQFFGPGTRLTVL.

The chain has TRBV2 and TRBJ1-4, with D uncertain. V lost 3 bases to trimming and J lost 6 bases, with 11 bases between them. The CDR3 consists of 14 residues. CDR1 SNHLY and CDR2 FYNNEI come from the germline V gene. As DNA, the CDR3 is TGTGCCAGCAGTGATACCACTGCGGATGAAAAACTGTTTTTT. This gives the protein CASSDTTADEKLFF. The full variable domain, its missing parts supplied by reference TRBV2 and TRBJ1-4, is EPEVTQTPSHQVTQMGQEVILRCVPISNHLYFYWYRQILGQKVEFLVSFYNNEISEKSEIFDDQFSVERPDGSNFTLKIRSTKLEDSAMYFCASSDTTADEKLFFGSGTQLSVL.

The chain uses TRBV19 and TRBJ1-5; D is perhaps TRBD1 (5 bases). CDR3 size: 13 residues. Trimming removed 3 bases from V and 11 bases from J, with 14 bases in between. Germline V CDR1 and CDR2: LNHDA, SQIVND (reference sequence). CDR3: CASSISGPQSQHF. CDR3 nucleotide sequence: TGTGCCAGTAGTATTTCAGGGCCCCAGTCCCAGCATTTT.

As regards this clone: The junction and the germline gene differ at one end; a read error may be behind it. The chain employs TRBV7-9 and TRBJ2-5, with TRBD2 matching 10 bases. Germline CDR1 and CDR2: SEHNR and FQNEAQ (reference sequence). The CDR3 has 16 amino acids. CDR3 in DNA: TGTTCCAGCAGCGAAGGGACTAGCGTGTGGGAAGAGACCCAGTACTTC. This sequence encodes CSSSEGTSVWEETQYF.

This clone has more than one count but fewer than ten. The V gene is TRBV5-5, the J gene TRBJ2-7, with 8 bases lining up with TRBD2. J lost 2 bases, V lost 8 bases, and 6 bases had no gene match. Per the germline V gene, CDR1 is SGHKS and CDR2 is YYEKEE (reference sequence). CDR3 length: 13 residues. CDR3 nucleotide sequence: TGTGCCAGTAGCGGGACTCAACCCTACGAGCAGTACTTC. Protein sequence: CASSGTQPYEQYF. The variable domain in full, with the rest retrieved from reference TRBV5-5 and TRBJ2-7, is DAGVTQSPTHLIKTRGQQVTLRCSPISGHKSVSWYQQVLGQGPQFIFQYYEKEERGRGNFPDRFSARQFPNYSSELNVNALLLGDSALYLCASSGTQPYEQYFGPGTRLTVT.

CDR3 sequence: CASSSFGTGGQPQHF. CDR3 DNA: TGTGCCAGCAGTTCCTTCGGGACAGGGGGTCAGCCCCAGCATTTT. The gene calls are TRBV6-1 and TRBJ1-5; TRBD1 agrees at 11 bases. This CDR3 region has 15 residues. The V gene's germline CDR1 is MNHNS and CDR2 SASEGT. The V and J ends lost 5 bases and 6 bases, in that order; junction bases with no gene match: 6.

The CDR3 bases are TGCGCCAGCAGCCAGGGAGCTAGCGGGGCCTACGAGCAGTACTTC. It yields the protein CASSQGASGAYEQYF. The gene calls are TRBV4-1 and TRBJ2-7, with 9 bases identical to TRBD2. The CDR3 spans 15 residues. Germline V gives CDR1 MGHRA, CDR2 YSYEKL. V lost 3 bases to trimming and J lost 2 bases; unmatched junction nucleotides: 5.

V and J are TRBV2 and TRBJ1-5; TRBD1 agrees at 8 bases. This CDR3 has 15 amino acids. With V trimmed by 0 bases and J by 5 bases, 3 bases remained unmatched. Per germline, CDR1 SNHLY and CDR2 FYNNEI. CDR3 coding DNA: TGTGCCAGCAGTGAAGCTCGGACAGGGCATCAGCCCCAGCATTTT. Translated: CASSEARTGHQPQHF.

The chain has TRBV27 and TRBJ1-2, with TRBD1 matching 7 bases. Germline CDR1 reads MNHEY; CDR2 reads SMNVEV (reference sequence). V gave up 5 bases and J gave up 5 bases; unmatched junction bases: 8. This CDR3 is built from 14 residues. The CDR3 loop reads CASSKGQSRYGYTF. The CDR3 coding sequence is TGTGCCAGCAGTAAGGGACAGTCGCGGTATGGCTACACCTTC.

This chain links TRBV28 with TRBJ1-2; D call uncertain. Germline V lookup: CDR1 MDHEN, CDR2 SYDVKM. Between the trimmed V and J ends, which lost 5 bases and 0 bases, there was a span of 10 bases. This CDR3 region has 14 residues. The CDR3: CASSPNQANYGYTF. CDR3 DNA sequence: TGTGCCAGCAGTCCCAACCAGGCTAACTATGGCTACACCTTC.

The chain uses TRBV7-9 and TRBJ2-5, with 7 bases aligning to TRBD2. Germline lookup yields CDR1 SEHNR and CDR2 FQNEAQ (reference sequence). The V and J ends lost 8 bases and 0 bases, in that order; junction bases with no gene match: 6. The CDR3 totals 14 residues. This CDR3 is CASQREADQETQYF. The CDR3 DNA is TGTGCCAGCCAACGGGAGGCGGACCAAGAGACCCAGTACTTC. The full variable domain, in which reference TRBV7-9 and TRBJ2-5 provide the parts outside the CDR3, is DTGVSQNPRHKITKRGQNVTFRCDPISEHNRLYWYRQTLGQGPEFLTYFQNEAQLEKSRLLSDRFSAERPKGSFSTLEIQRTEQGDSAMYLCASQREADQETQYFGPGTRLLVL.

The chain uses TRBV7-9 and TRBJ2-7; weak D call: TRBD1 (7 bases). The germline V gene encodes CDR1 SEHNR and CDR2 FQNEAQ (reference sequence). Trimming cost V 4 bases and J 5 bases, with 21 bases left between them. The CDR3 covers 16 residues. CDR3: CASSSSGTQGEDEQYF. For the CDR3, the DNA is TGTGCCAGCAGCTCCTCCGGGACCCAGGGGGAGGACGAGCAGTACTTC.

As regards this clone: A junction boundary mismatches the germline segment, possibly from a read error. Other DNA sequences within the sample encode an identical CDR3. This chain connects TRBV15 to TRBJ2-3, with 9 bases identical to TRBD1. In germline, CDR1 is LNHNV, CDR2 YYDKDF (reference sequence). The CDR3 is 15 residues long. CDR3 nucleotides: TGCGCCACCAGCAGAGGACAGGGGAGCACAGATACGCAGTATTTT. It translates to CATSRGQGSTDTQYF.

The genes are TRBV28 and TRBJ2-3; 9 positions agree with TRBD2. The CDR3 runs 15 residues. From germline, CDR1 is MDHEN and CDR2 SYDVKM. Trimming cost V 4 bases and J 3 bases; bases outside gene matches: 5. CDR3 loop: CASSSLAGTTDTQYF. The CDR3 DNA reads as TGTGCCAGCAGTTCTCTAGCGGGAACGACAGATACGCAGTATTTT. The full variable domain, with the rest looked up from reference TRBV28 and TRBJ2-3, is DVKVTQSSRYLVKRTGEKVFLECVQDMDHENMFWYRQDPGLGLRLIYFSYDVKMKEKGDIPEGYSVSREKKERFSLILESASTNQTSMYLCASSSLAGTTDTQYFGPGTRLTVL.

This chain uses TRBV15 with TRBJ1-5, with D possibly being TRBD1 (5 bases). The CDR3 contains 19 residues. CDR1 LNHNV and CDR2 YYDKDF come from the germline V gene (reference sequence). The ends were cut back, 0 bases at V and 0 bases at J, with 18 bases in the middle. The CDR3 loop is CATSRESVTDLHSNQPQHF. Written as DNA, the CDR3 is TGTGCCACCAGCAGAGAATCGGTGACAGATTTACATAGCAATCAGCCCCAGCATTTT.

The chain has TRBV19 and TRBJ2-7; TRBD1 matches 11 bases. CDR3 size: 14 residues. Germline V gene lookup returns CDR1 LNHDA and CDR2 SQIVND (reference sequence). Losses at the gene ends were 5 bases for V and 3 bases for J; bases not matched to a gene: 3. The CDR3 DNA reads TGTGCCAGTAGTGGCGGGACAGGGGGCTACGAGCAGTACTTC. It is translated as CASSGGTGGYEQYF.

The V and J genes are TRBV27 and TRBJ2-2, with TRBD2 matching 11 bases. V lost 10 bases and J lost 1; bases outside the gene matches: 8. Germline CDR1 reads MNHEY; CDR2 reads SMNVEV (reference sequence). The CDR3 contains 16 residues. Here the CDR3 reads CATRSGRAGNTGELFF. The CDR3 DNA reads TGTGCCACTCGTAGCGGGAGGGCCGGGAACACCGGGGAGCTGTTTTTT.

This clone turned up a few times. The genes are TRBV15 and TRBJ2-1; 7 bases line up with TRBD2. The V gene end was trimmed by 5 bases and the J gene end by 6 bases; junction bases not matched to a gene: 10. Germline V gene lookup returns CDR1 LNHNV and CDR2 YYDKDF (reference sequence). The CDR3 covers 15 residues. CDR3 DNA sequence: TGTGCCACCAGCCGAACCCCGGGACTATCCAATGAGCAGTTCTTC. It translates to CATSRTPGLSNEQFF.

The V call is TRBV5-6, the J call TRBJ2-1, with D possibly being TRBD2 (5 bases). V lost 2 bases and J 8 bases, leaving 11 bases between the germline ends. CDR3 length: 13 amino acids. Germline-derived CDR1 and CDR2 are SGHDT and YYEEEE. This CDR3 reads CASSLAMEDEQFF. As DNA, the CDR3 is TGTGCCAGCAGCTTAGCGATGGAGGATGAGCAGTTCTTC.